The 25 T cell receptor beta chains presented below share a single source sample, sequenced in a study of vaccination effects on CD4 cells after COVID-19. After expansion with viral peptide pools in the ViraFEST assay, antigen-specific CD4+ T cells were sequenced. When around 10 days of culture had elapsed, CD4+ T cells were isolated. Subjects were given two BNT162b2 or mRNA-1273 vaccine doses. For these TCRs, the target antigens are not known. This table comes from immunoSEQ multiplex PCR, and its TCRdb copy is limited to in-frame clones, with some not included. Among around 24,000 clones listed, roughly four fifths were seen once. Sequencing used CD4+ T cells from PBMCs cultured with SARS-CoV-2 spike peptides, obtained after COVID-19 vaccination. The receptor source for this set is a human donor who received a COVID-19 vaccine. Some clones in this sample may be carry-over from other donors' samples.

This rearrangement joins TRBV12-5 to TRBJ2-3; D might be TRBD1 or TRBD2, each matching 5 bases. The CDR3 consists of 19 residues. From germline, CDR1 is LGHNT and CDR2 FRNRAP. Trimming shortened V by 2 bases and J by 7 bases, and 28 bases separated the two germline ends. CDR3 DNA: TGTGCTAGTGGTTTGACCCCTACATATGGGACCTACAGATCAAATACGCAGTATTTT. As protein: CASGLTPTYGTYRSNTQYF.

The CDR3 DNA sequence: TGCGCCAGCAGCTCTGACAGGGGGAGCTCCTACAATGAGCAGTTCTTC. It codes for CASSSDRGSSYNEQFF. V and J are TRBV5-1 and TRBJ2-1; 9 nucleotides align to TRBD1. The length of the CDR3 is 16 residues. Germline lookup yields CDR1 SGHRS and CDR2 YFSETQ. V shed 3 bases, J shed 0 bases, and the junction held 4 bases outside the gene matches. Based on the CDR3 plus reference TRBV5-1 and TRBJ2-1, the full variable domain is KAGVTQTPRYLIKTRGQQVTLSCSPISGHRSVSWYQQTPGQGLQFLFEYFSETQRNKGNFPGRFSGRQFSNSRSEMNVSTLELGDSALYLCASSSDRGSSYNEQFFGPGTRLTVL.

The chain recombines TRBV7-2 with TRBJ1-1; D is unclear. CDR1 is SGHTA and CDR2 is FQGNSA in the germline V gene. The CDR3 is made up of 16 amino acids. Trimming shortened V by 2 bases and J by 2 bases, and 15 bases separated the two germline ends. The CDR3 sequence: CASSLLGTGVNTEAFF. In nucleotides, the CDR3 is TGTGCCAGCAGCTTATTGGGTACGGGAGTCAACACTGAAGCTTTCTTT.

V and J are TRBV7-2 and TRBJ1-2, with TRBD1 identical over 8 bases. CDR3 length: 13 residues. Unmatched junction bases numbered 4, after V lost 5 bases and J lost 5 bases. Per the germline V gene, CDR1 is SGHTA and CDR2 is FQGNSA. The CDR3 DNA reads TGTGCCAGCAGCGCGCGGACAGGGTATGGCTACACCTTC. Translating gives CASSARTGYGYTF.

The chain links TRBV9 to TRBJ1-5, with 8 bases matching TRBD1. Unmatched junction bases numbered 8, after V lost 4 bases and J lost 5 bases. Germline CDR1 is SGDLS and CDR2 is YYNGEE. The CDR3 consists of 15 residues. CDR3 sequence (DNA): TGTGCCAGCAGCCCCTTCTCAGGGGGCGATCAGCCCCAGCATTTT. As protein: CASSPFSGGDQPQHF.

The J gene is TRBJ2-7, the V gene TRBV7-9; possibly TRBD2 for D (6 bases). The CDR3 totals 13 residues. V lost 3 bases, J lost 2 bases, and 8 bases lay in between. The germline V gene encodes CDR1 SEHNR and CDR2 FQNEAQ (reference sequence). CDR3 protein: CASSFGGAYEQYV. CDR3 DNA sequence: TGTGCCAGCAGCTTCGGGGGAGCCTACGAGCAGTACGTC.

The gene calls are TRBV15 and TRBJ2-2; D perhaps matches TRBD1 (6 bases). The CDR3 contains 16 residues. CDR1 and CDR2 (germline): LNHNV, YYDKDF (reference sequence). Trimming removed 1 base at V and 4 bases at J, with 13 bases between. CDR3 sequence reads: CATSRGRGGGTGELFF. CDR3 DNA sequence: TGTGCCACCAGCAGAGGGAGAGGGGGTGGCACCGGGGAGCTGTTTTTT.

The chain uses TRBV19 and TRBJ1-1; tentative D call: TRBD1 (5 bases). Germline V gives CDR1 LNHDA, CDR2 SQIVND (reference sequence). This CDR3 has 14 residues. Deletions cut 3 bases from V and 1 base from J, with 9 bases between. The CDR3 DNA follows: TGTGCCAGTAGTATCCAGGGCCCGAACACTGAAGCTTTCTTT. Residues: CASSIQGPNTEAFF.

This chain links TRBV7-2 with TRBJ2-3; D is perhaps TRBD2 (6 bases). The CDR3 runs 15 residues. Germline CDR1 is SGHTA and CDR2 is FQGNSA. V lost 0 bases and J lost 5, with 12 bases in between. The CDR3, as DNA: TGTGCCAGCAGCTTAGCGGGGGGTAGGATAGATACGCAGTATTTT. It is translated as CASSLAGGRIDTQYF. Together with reference TRBV7-2 and TRBJ2-3, the CDR3 gives the full variable domain: GAGVSQSPSNKVTEKGKDVELRCDPISGHTALYWYRQSLGQGLEFLIYFQGNSAPDKSGLPSDRFSAERTGGSVSTLTIQRTQQEDSAVYLCASSLAGGRIDTQYFGPGTRLTVL.

The CDR3 DNA is TGTGCCAGCAGGGGGTTCTACAATGAGCAGTTCTTC. Residues: CASRGFYNEQFF. The chain uses TRBV27 and TRBJ2-1; D is unresolved. Trimming removed 6 bases from V and 3 bases from J, with 6 bases in between. Germline CDR1 and CDR2: MNHEY and SMNVEV (reference sequence). This CDR3 comprises 12 residues.

This sequence joins TRBV12-3 or TRBV12-4 and TRBJ1-2, with 8 bases fitting TRBD1. V shed 6 bases and J 2 bases; nucleotides not matched to a gene: 2. The CDR3 length is 13 residues. CDR3 nucleotides: TGTGCCAGCAGGACAGGGGACAACTATGGCTACACCTTC. Encoded protein: CASRTGDNYGYTF.

The V call is TRBV28, the J call TRBJ2-1; TRBD2 might be the D (5 bases). There are 15 residues in the CDR3. Trimming removed 3 bases from V and 9 bases from J, with 18 bases in between. CDR1 and CDR2 from the germline V gene are MDHEN and SYDVKM. The CDR3 spells CASSFTRTLGAEQFF. In DNA form, the CDR3 reads TGTGCCAGCAGTTTTACTAGGACCCTTGGTGCTGAGCAGTTCTTC.

This clone was seen just once. The chain recombines TRBV2 with TRBJ1-1, with D possibly matching TRBD1 (5 bases). CDR3 length: 18 residues. Germline CDR1 SNHLY, CDR2 FYNNEI. Between the trimmed V and J ends, which lost 1 base and 5 bases, there was a span of 23 bases. The CDR3 bases are TGTGCCAGCAGTGAAGGGGGTGGGGCGCGTCCGAGTGGGACTGAAGCTTTCTTT. Amino acids: CASSEGGGARPSGTEAFF.

This chain joins TRBV6-5 and TRBJ1-6, with D possibly TRBD1 on 6 matching bases. The CDR3 length is 15 residues. Trimming removed 5 bases from V and 10 bases from J, with 18 bases in between. Germline V gene sequence: CDR1 MNHEY, CDR2 SVGAGI. DNA for the CDR3: TGTGCCAGCAGTCCCTACAGGGAAGAGTCCTCACCCCTCCACTTT. It yields the protein CASSPYREESSPLHF.

The CDR3 DNA is TGTGCCAGTAGTATAGATCCCAGGGGGCTTTCTCTCGGCTACACCTTC. It yields the protein CASSIDPRGLSLGYTF. This rearrangement joins TRBV19 to TRBJ1-2; 8 nucleotides align to TRBD1. V shed 0 bases and J 8 bases; nucleotides not matched to a gene: 11. CDR1 and CDR2 (germline): LNHDA, SQIVND (reference sequence). The CDR3 is made up of 16 amino acids. Combining the CDR3 with reference TRBV19 and TRBJ1-2 gives the whole variable domain DGGITQSPKYLFRKEGQNVTLSCEQNLNHDAMYWYRQDPGQGLRLIYYSQIVNDFQKGDIAEGYSVSREKKESFPLTVTSAQKNPTAFYLCASSIDPRGLSLGYTFGSGTRLTVV.

The rearrangement joins TRBV13 to TRBJ1-5, with 9 bases matching TRBD1. V lost 6 bases, J lost 6 bases, and 6 bases stayed unmatched. The germline CDR1 and CDR2 sequences are PRHDT and FYEKMQ (reference sequence). The CDR3 has 14 amino acids. The chain's CDR3 is CASSSGTGSQPQHF. CDR3 DNA sequence: TGTGCCAGCAGTTCCGGGACAGGGAGTCAGCCCCAGCATTTT.

This clone was detected only a few times. The V call is TRBV5-5, the J call TRBJ2-7; 8 bases are shared with TRBD1. The CDR3 length is 15 residues. Germline V gene sequence: CDR1 SGHKS, CDR2 YYEKEE (reference sequence). V lost 3 bases, J lost 0 bases, and 5 bases stayed unmatched. The CDR3 bases are TGTGCCAGCAGCTCCCCGACAGGGGCCTCCTACGAGCAGTACGTC. Its protein product is CASSSPTGASYEQYV.

This chain uses TRBV27 with TRBJ2-7; D is tentatively TRBD1 or TRBD2 (6 bases each). The CDR3 consists of 15 residues. With 6 bases removed from V and 1 base from J, the gap between germline ends came to 16 bases. Germline assignment: CDR1 MNHEY and CDR2 SMNVEV (reference sequence). The CDR3 DNA is TGTGCCAGCAGACTTACAGGGACTGGGTCCTACGAGCAGTACGTC. Its translation: CASRLTGTGSYEQYV.

This chain links TRBV5-6 with TRBJ2-3; 10 bases are shared with TRBD1. Germline CDR1 reads SGHDT; CDR2 reads YYEEEE. Germline trimming cut 3 bases from V and 5 bases from J; bases unmatched to any gene: 6. This CDR3 contains 15 residues. In nucleotides, the CDR3 is TGTGCCAGCAGCTACGGACAGGGGGGGAAAGATACGCAGTATTTT. Protein product: CASSYGQGGKDTQYF.

This chain connects TRBV5-1 to TRBJ2-7; no reliable D call. Germline values: CDR1 SGHRS, CDR2 YFSETQ. Trimming took off 4 bases at V and 2 bases at J, with 16 bases between the two ends. CDR3 length: 15 residues. The CDR3 coding sequence is TGCGCCAGCAGCCAAGAACTTAATAGGGCCTACGAGCAGTACGTC. This encodes CASSQELNRAYEQYV.

This clone appeared a single time. The chain joins TRBV10-3 to TRBJ2-6, with a weak D call TRBD1 (5 bases). The CDR3 totals 15 residues. Germline-derived CDR1 and CDR2 are ENHRY and SYGVKD. Trimming removed 4 bases at V and 0 bases at J, with 7 bases between. In DNA, the CDR3 is TGTGCCATCAGTGTAGGGGTCTCTGGGGCCAACGTCCTGACTTTC. This sequence encodes CAISVGVSGANVLTF.

The V call is TRBV19, the J call TRBJ1-5; no reliable D call. The CDR3 has 13 amino acids. The germline gives CDR1 LNHDA, CDR2 SQIVND (reference sequence). V lost 5 bases, J lost 0 bases, and 5 bases lay in between. As DNA, the CDR3 is TGTGCCAGTAGTCCAGCTAGCAATCAGCCCCAGCATTTT. As protein: CASSPASNQPQHF.

The J gene is TRBJ1-2, the V gene TRBV27, with D hard to call. Trimming shortened V by 5 bases and J by 3 bases, and 13 bases separated the two germline ends. The CDR3 contains 14 residues. The germline V gene has CDR1 MNHEY and CDR2 SMNVEV (reference sequence). CDR3 residues: CASSPLPNHYGYTF. The CDR3 region has the DNA TGTGCCAGCAGTCCCTTACCTAACCACTATGGCTACACCTTC.

The genes are TRBV7-9 and TRBJ2-3; D gene ambiguous. Germline assignment: CDR1 SEHNR and CDR2 FQNEAQ (reference sequence). V was pared by 5 bases and J by 0 bases, with 9 bases between. The CDR3 consists of 14 residues. The CDR3 protein is CASSPRVSTDTQYF. The CDR3 nucleotides read TGTGCCAGCAGCCCTAGAGTCAGCACAGATACGCAGTATTTT.

This clone showed up just a few times. This chain links TRBV5-5 with TRBJ1-5; D is undetermined. V was pared by 4 bases and J by 6 bases, with 17 bases between. Germline V gives CDR1 SGHKS, CDR2 YYEKEE (reference sequence). CDR3 length: 15 amino acids. This CDR3 reads CASSSSAGFSQPQHF. CDR3 in DNA: TGTGCCAGCAGCAGTTCGGCCGGCTTTTCTCAGCCCCAGCATTTT.